One and the same sample provided the 32 T cell receptor beta chains below, sequenced in a study of T cell repertoires in cytomegalovirus infection. MiXCR, run by TCRdb on the reads, gives a single entry per CDR3 protein. The sample holds around 530,000 distinct CDR3 sequences, about 15% seen once. Sequenced: CD8+ T cells from PBMCs. These receptors were obtained from a human donor in good health (CMV status not recorded). Some clones in this sample may be carry-over from other donors' samples.

This clonotype has a handful of counts. J is TRBJ2-7 and V is TRBV3-1; 7 bases match TRBD2. This CDR3 has 16 residues. V was pared by 0 bases and J by 6 bases, with 11 bases of the junction left unmatched. Germline V gene sequence: CDR1 LGHDT, CDR2 YNNKEL (reference sequence). The CDR3 DNA follows: TGTGCCAGCAGCCAAGAAGGGTCCGGGAGGACCTCCGAGCAGTACTTC. Its translation: CASSQEGSGRTSEQYF.

This clonotype was observed a few times. This chain joins TRBV25-1 and TRBJ2-5; TRBD1 is a possible D gene (6 bases). Germline V CDR1 and CDR2: MGHDK, SYGVNS. V lost 2 bases and J lost 3, with 7 bases in between. This CDR3 region has 13 residues. Here the CDR3 DNA reads TGTGCCAGCAGTGAAGGGGGCGAAGAGACCCAGTACTTC. Translating it yields CASSEGGEETQYF. The whole variable domain, filled in from reference TRBV25-1 and TRBJ2-5, reads EADIYQTPRYLVIGTGKKITLECSQTMGHDKMYWYQQDPGMELHLIHYSYGVNSTEKGDLSSESTVSRIRTEHFPLTLESARPSHTSQYLCASSEGGEETQYFGPGTRLLVL.

This rearrangement joins TRBV6-5 to TRBJ2-3, with TRBD2 matching over 9 bases. Germline loops: CDR1 MNHEY, CDR2 SVGAGI. After removal of 7 bases from V and 8 bases from J, the junction contained 10 bases not matched to a gene. CDR3 length equals 14 residues. CDR3 in DNA: TGTGCCAGCATTCCGCGGGGGGGGCCCGGTACGCAGTATTTT. Protein: CASIPRGGPGTQYF.

This clonotype has ten or more counts. This sequence joins TRBV6-5 and TRBJ1-3; unclear D gene. Germline lookup yields CDR1 MNHEY and CDR2 SVGAGI. The CDR3 length is 12 residues. The V and J ends lost 8 bases and 6 bases respectively, with 11 bases between them. The CDR3 loop is CASEDGVNTIYF. Here the CDR3 DNA reads TGTGCCAGCGAGGACGGTGTAAACACCATATATTTT.

The chain has TRBV15 and TRBJ1-5; D ambiguous. V was pared by 0 bases and J by 0 bases, with 9 bases between. Germline CDR1 reads LNHNV; CDR2 reads YYDKDF (reference sequence). This CDR3 region has 16 residues. In DNA form, the CDR3 reads TGTGCCACCAGCAGAGAGGAGGATTATAGCAATCAGCCCCAGCATTTT. This sequence encodes CATSREEDYSNQPQHF.

This clonotype was counted a few times. The chain is built from TRBV7-2 and TRBJ1-6, with D unresolved. Germline V lookup: CDR1 SGHTA, CDR2 FQGNSA. Trimming pared 1 base from V and 1 base from J, leaving 11 bases between. The length of the CDR3 is 17 residues. The CDR3, as DNA: TGTGCCAGCAGCTTAGGGATAACGGCATCCTATAATTCACCCCTCCACTTT. Translating gives CASSLGITASYNSPLHF.

This clonotype was picked up many times. The CDR3 region is CASSQEFAVDMGSPLHF. The CDR3 region has the DNA TGTGCCAGCAGCCAAGAGTTCGCAGTGGACATGGGGTCACCCCTCCACTTT. The chain links TRBV4-2 to TRBJ1-6, with a possible D match to TRBD1 (5 bases). CDR3 length equals 17 residues. Germline V gene data show CDR1 as LGHNA and CDR2 as YNFKEQ. With 0 bases removed from V and 10 bases from J, the gap between germline ends came to 19 bases.

This clonotype has a handful of counts. The rearrangement links TRBV20-1 to TRBJ1-1, with a tentative D call TRBD1 (6 bases). V was trimmed by 0 bases and J by 0 bases, leaving 11 bases between them. The CDR3 totals 15 residues. Germline V gene data show CDR1 as DFQATT and CDR2 as SNEGSKA (reference sequence). The CDR3, as DNA: TGCAGTGCTAGAGATGTCGGGGACATGAACACTGAAGCTTTCTTT. This translates into CSARDVGDMNTEAFF.

This clonotype turned up a few times. J is TRBJ2-7 and V is TRBV2, with D perhaps TRBD1 (6 bases). The V end lost 7 bases, the J end lost 7 bases, and 29 bases lay between the germline ends. Germline CDR1 and CDR2: SNHLY and FYNNEI. The CDR3 has 17 residues. The CDR3 sequence: CASKGLETGQSEGEQYF. The CDR3 coding sequence is TGTGCCAGCAAGGGCCTTGAGACAGGTCAGTCAGAAGGGGAGCAGTACTTC.

The CDR3 sequence is CAISDASVSSYEQYF. CDR3 in DNA: TGTGCCATCAGTGACGCGAGCGTCAGCTCCTACGAGCAGTACTTC. The rearrangement joins TRBV10-3 to TRBJ2-7; D remains unclear. Trimming took off 3 bases at V and 0 bases at J, with 12 bases between the two ends. Germline CDR1 and CDR2: ENHRY and SYGVKD. CDR3 length: 15 amino acids.

This clonotype was counted between two and nine times. This chain joins TRBV20-1 and TRBJ2-7; D possibly corresponds to TRBD1 (6 bases). The V end was cut by 0 bases, the J end by 4 bases, with 16 bases between. The CDR3 is 15 amino acids. From germline, CDR1 is DFQATT and CDR2 SNEGSKA (reference sequence). CDR3 sequence (DNA): TGCAGTGCTAGAGATAAGGGAGACAGGCTATACGAGCAGTACTTC. Translation: CSARDKGDRLYEQYF.

This clonotype has at least ten counts. The chain combines TRBV7-9 with TRBJ2-5; D call uncertain. Germline assignment: CDR1 SEHNR and CDR2 FQNEAQ (reference sequence). Trimming stripped 1 base from V and 3 bases from J, with 12 bases between. This CDR3 region has 15 residues. The CDR3 here is CASSLVATRKETQYF. The CDR3 DNA is TGTGCCAGCAGCTTAGTGGCGACTCGAAAAGAGACCCAGTACTTC.

This clonotype was picked up a small number of times. The chain joins TRBV3-1 to TRBJ2-7; D not resolved. V was shortened by 4 bases and J by 0 bases, with 7 bases between the two germline ends. The CDR3 is 13 residues long. Germline CDR1 LGHDT, CDR2 YNNKEL (reference sequence). CDR3 DNA: TGTGCCAGCAGCCCGACTTTCTCCTACGAGCAGTACTTC. It encodes CASSPTFSYEQYF.

In this sample, this clonotype turned up many times. J is TRBJ2-5 and V is TRBV28; 9 positions match TRBD2. V lost 7 bases and J lost 3; bases outside the gene matches: 3. The CDR3 length is 13 residues. CDR1 MDHEN and CDR2 SYDVKM come from the germline V gene. The CDR3 sequence is CASNLAGKETQYF. The DNA of the CDR3 is TGTGCCAGCAACCTAGCGGGAAAAGAGACCCAGTACTTC.

This clonotype was recorded many times. This rearrangement joins TRBV7-2 to TRBJ1-2; D remains ambiguous. Between the trimmed V and J ends, which lost 1 base and 7 bases, there was a span of 16 bases. The CDR3 runs to 15 residues. Germline values: CDR1 SGHTA, CDR2 FQGNSA. The CDR3 loop reads CASSLGWGSGRGYTF. The CDR3 DNA reads as TGTGCCAGCAGCTTAGGTTGGGGTTCGGGCCGTGGCTACACCTTC. Full variable domain (outside the CDR3, taken from reference TRBV7-2 and TRBJ1-2): GAGVSQSPSNKVTEKGKDVELRCDPISGHTALYWYRQSLGQGLEFLIYFQGNSAPDKSGLPSDRFSAERTGGSVSTLTIQRTQQEDSAVYLCASSLGWGSGRGYTFGSGTRLTVV.

This sequence joins TRBV28 and TRBJ1-3; the D gene is possibly TRBD1 (5 bases). With 6 bases removed from V and 0 bases from J, the gap between germline ends came to 15 bases. This CDR3 contains 16 residues. Germline V CDR1 and CDR2: MDHEN, SYDVKM. The CDR3 DNA follows: TGTGCCAGCAGCCCCCTTAAGGACACCTCTGGAAACACCATATATTTT. Translation gives CASSPLKDTSGNTIYF.

The chain recombines TRBV24-1 with TRBJ2-1; D may be TRBD2 (5 bases). The CDR3 is made up of 17 amino acids. CDR1 and CDR2 (germline): KGHDR, SFDVKD. Trimming took off 3 bases at V and 0 bases at J, with 14 bases between the two ends. The CDR3: CATSDPRMGSSYNEQFF. The CDR3, as DNA: TGTGCCACCAGTGATCCCCGGATGGGGAGCTCCTACAATGAGCAGTTCTTC.

This clonotype was detected ten times or more. The rearrangement links TRBV4-2 to TRBJ2-7, with D possibly being TRBD2 (6 bases). Trimming removed 0 bases from V and 9 bases from J, with 12 bases in between. This CDR3 comprises 13 residues. CDR1 is LGHNA and CDR2 is YNFKEQ in the germline V gene. CDR3 amino acids: CASSQDLAGGQYF. CDR3 nucleotide sequence: TGTGCCAGCAGCCAAGATCTGGCCGGGGGGCAGTACTTC.

The sample holds many counts of this clonotype. The gene calls are TRBV7-3 and TRBJ2-3, with 13 bases that match TRBD2. Germline-derived CDR1 and CDR2 are SGHTA and FQGTGA. This CDR3 spans 16 amino acids. J lost 4 bases, V lost 3 bases, and 4 bases had no gene match. The CDR3 is CASSLGLAGHADTQYF. CDR3 nucleotide sequence: TGTGCCAGCAGCTTGGGACTAGCGGGACATGCAGATACGCAGTATTTT.

This clonotype was seen many times. This sequence joins TRBV11-2 and TRBJ2-1, with no clear D. V was pared by 2 bases and J by 5 bases, with 4 bases between. The germline V gene encodes CDR1 SGHAT and CDR2 FQNNGV. CDR3 length equals 12 residues. CDR3 coding DNA: TGTGCCAGCAGCTTAATTGACAATGAGCAGTTCTTC. As protein: CASSLIDNEQFF.

This clonotype was picked up many times. DNA of the CDR3: TGTGCCAGCAGCCCCAGCGGGGGGTCTACAGATACGCAGTATTTT. Translation gives CASSPSGGSTDTQYF. The V gene is TRBV7-3, the J gene TRBJ2-3, with TRBD2 matching 9 bases. Germline lookup yields CDR1 SGHTA and CDR2 FQGTGA. V lost 5 bases, J lost 3 bases, and 6 bases stayed unmatched. The CDR3 totals 15 residues.

This clonotype has a handful of counts. The chain joins TRBV27 to TRBJ2-3; D gene uncertain. V lost 2 bases to trimming and J lost 5 bases, with 11 bases between them. The CDR3 length is 14 residues. CDR1 is MNHEY, CDR2 SMNVEV, per germline (reference sequence). CDR3 residues: CASSLTPPRDTQYF. CDR3 sequence (DNA): TGTGCCAGCAGTTTAACCCCTCCTAGAGATACGCAGTATTTT.

This clonotype was observed a few times. V gene TRBV5-4 combines with J gene TRBJ1-1; 7 bases fit TRBD1. The germline V gene encodes CDR1 SGHNT and CDR2 YYREEE (reference sequence). This CDR3 is 15 amino acids long. V lost 4 bases and J lost 0; bases outside the gene matches: 6. The CDR3: CASSGDTGVNTEAFF. Here the CDR3 DNA reads TGTGCCAGCAGCGGGGACACAGGGGTGAACACTGAAGCTTTCTTT.

The chain links TRBV19 to TRBJ1-2; D may be TRBD1 (6 bases). CDR1 and CDR2 from the germline V gene are LNHDA and SQIVND (reference sequence). This CDR3 has 15 amino acids. Between the trimmed V and J ends, which lost 4 bases and 8 bases, there was a span of 20 bases. DNA of the CDR3: TGTGCCAGTAGTAACCCTTACAGGGCATCCTCCGGCTACACCTTC. It specifies CASSNPYRASSGYTF.

Ten or more counts support this clonotype. The rearrangement uses TRBV12-3 or TRBV12-4 and TRBJ1-1; 8 bases match TRBD1. After removal of 4 bases from V and 5 bases from J, the junction contained 9 bases not matched to a gene. This CDR3 comprises 15 residues. The CDR3 region is CASSSPDREGTEAFF. As DNA, the CDR3 is TGTGCCAGCAGTTCCCCGGACAGGGAGGGAACTGAAGCTTTCTTT.

There are many counts of this clonotype. The chain joins TRBV27 to TRBJ1-2; no clear D gene. The CDR3 sequence is 12 residues long. Trimming cost V 11 bases and J 3 bases, with 13 bases left between them. Germline CDR1 and CDR2: MNHEY and SMNVEV (reference sequence). CDR3 DNA sequence: TGTGCCCGAGAGGGATTGGACTATGGCTACACCTTC. Encoded protein: CAREGLDYGYTF.

The chain links TRBV15 to TRBJ1-6, with 8 positions matching TRBD1. The V and J ends lost 4 bases and 7 bases, in that order; junction bases with no gene match: 6. The CDR3 runs 15 residues. Per the germline V gene, CDR1 is LNHNV and CDR2 is YYDKDF (reference sequence). In DNA form, the CDR3 reads TGTGCCACCAGCACGGGGACAGGAGAAAATTCACCCCTCCACTTT. Translated, it gives CATSTGTGENSPLHF.

This clonotype has a handful of counts. The J gene is TRBJ1-1, the V gene TRBV4-2; 9 positions match TRBD1. The trim removed 3 bases at V and 6 bases at J, leaving 8 bases unmatched. Looked up from germline, CDR1 is LGHNA and CDR2 is YNFKEQ. The CDR3 extends over 15 amino acids. CDR3 sequence: CASSHPPDRGPEAFF. CDR3 coding DNA: TGTGCCAGCAGCCACCCACCGGACAGGGGCCCTGAAGCTTTCTTT.

Ten or more counts support this clonotype. The chain combines TRBV7-8 with TRBJ2-7, with 9 bases aligning to TRBD1. CDR1 is SGHVS, CDR2 FQNEAQ, per germline. V gave up 1 base and J gave up 5 bases; unmatched junction bases: 6. CDR3 length equals 15 residues. CDR3 residues: CASSLEDRGINEQYF. CDR3 nucleotides: TGTGCCAGCAGCTTAGAGGACAGGGGTATCAACGAGCAGTACTTC.

The sample holds many counts of this clonotype. The chain couples TRBV19 to TRBJ1-1; 9 nucleotides agree with TRBD1. Germline V CDR1 and CDR2: LNHDA, SQIVND (reference sequence). The CDR3 sequence is 14 residues long. After removal of 4 bases from V and 5 bases from J, the junction contained 5 bases not matched to a gene. CDR3 protein: CASSTWDRETEAFF. The CDR3 region has the DNA TGTGCCAGTAGTACATGGGACAGGGAGACTGAAGCTTTCTTT.

The chain is built from TRBV20-1 and TRBJ1-2; 8 bases are shared with TRBD1. With V trimmed by 6 bases and J by 2 bases, 5 bases remained unmatched. This CDR3 has 13 residues. Germline CDR1 DFQATT, CDR2 SNEGSKA (reference sequence). CDR3 sequence reads: CSAGQGTNYGYTF. In DNA form, the CDR3 reads TGCAGTGCCGGACAGGGAACCAACTATGGCTACACCTTC.

This clonotype was found many times. The rearrangement uses TRBV7-6 and TRBJ2-1; TRBD2 is a possible D gene (7 bases). CDR3 size: 14 residues. V lost 3 bases and J 11 bases, leaving 17 bases between the germline ends. Per germline, CDR1 SGHVS and CDR2 FNYEAQ. The CDR3 here is CASSFKGGGMKQFF. As DNA, the CDR3 is TGTGCCAGCAGCTTTAAAGGGGGGGGGATGAAGCAGTTCTTC.